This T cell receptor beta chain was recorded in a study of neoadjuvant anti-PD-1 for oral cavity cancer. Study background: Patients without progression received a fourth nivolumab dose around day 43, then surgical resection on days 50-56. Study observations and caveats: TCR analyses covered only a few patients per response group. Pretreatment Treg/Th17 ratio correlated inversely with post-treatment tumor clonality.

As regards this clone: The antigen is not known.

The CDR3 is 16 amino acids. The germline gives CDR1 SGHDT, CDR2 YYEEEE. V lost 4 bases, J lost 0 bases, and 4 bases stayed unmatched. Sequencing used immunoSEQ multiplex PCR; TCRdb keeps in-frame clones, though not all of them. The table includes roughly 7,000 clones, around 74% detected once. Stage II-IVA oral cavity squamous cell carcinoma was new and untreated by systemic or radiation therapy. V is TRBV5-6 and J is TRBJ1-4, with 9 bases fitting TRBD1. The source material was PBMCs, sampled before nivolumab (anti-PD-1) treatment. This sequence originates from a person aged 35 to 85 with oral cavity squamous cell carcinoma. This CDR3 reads CASSAGQGATNEKLFF. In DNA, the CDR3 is TGTGCCAGCAGCGCGGGACAGGGAGCAACTAATGAAAAACTGTTTTTT.